This is a list of T cell receptor beta chains from one sample in a study of T-cell reconstitution after alpha-beta-depleted transplantation in children. TCRdb re-analysed the PCR reads in MiXCR, keeping a single row per CDR3 protein. The sample includes more than 200,000 distinct CDR3 sequences, approximately 15% of them seen just once. The sequencing here drew on PBMCs, mostly from graft donor cells, taken 360 days after TCRalphabeta/CD19-depleted stem cell transplant. These receptors were obtained from a male patient aged 2-10 years who had a stem cell transplant for acute lymphoblastic leukemia, so the T cells may come from the graft donor. The CDR3 runs from the conserved cysteine through the conserved F or W. D genes are given only for firm matches. Part of the rows lack a size; the others show once, few, many or a class for expanded clones.

TRBV12-3/TRBV12-4	TRBD2	16	many	TRBJ2-1	TGTGCCAGCAGCCCTAGCGGGGGGGCCACCTACAATGAGCAGTTCTTC	CASSPSGGATYNEQFF
TRBV7-6	TRBD2	14	.	TRBJ2-3	TGTGCCAGCAGCTTCCGACTAGCGGGGCATACGCAGTATTTT	CASSFRLAGHTQYF
TRBV11-3	.	11	.	TRBJ2-1	TGTGCCAGCAGCTACGGAACTAGCAGGATCTTC	CASSYGTSRIF
TRBV5-1	TRBD2	16	.	TRBJ2-2	TGCGCCAGCAGCTTGCTGGGACTACGAGACACCGGGGAGCTGTTTTTT	CASSLLGLRDTGELFF
TRBV10-1	.	16	.	TRBJ2-7	TGCGCCAGCAGTGAGTCCGCAGGGAAGGGCTCCTACGAGCAGTACTTC	CASSESAGKGSYEQYF
TRBV10-1	.	13	few	TRBJ2-3	TGCGCCAGCAGTGAAGTCAGCACAGATACGCAGTATTTT	CASSEVSTDTQYF
TRBV5-1	.	15	few	TRBJ2-6	TGCGCCAGCACTGTGGGTTACTCTGGGGCCAACGTCCTGACTTTC	CASTVGYSGANVLTF
TRBV7-9	.	14	few	TRBJ2-1	TGTGCCAGCAGCCCCATCCGCGGCCACAATGAGCAGTTCTTC	CASSPIRGHNEQFF
TRBV15	.	14	few	TRBJ1-5	TGTGCCACCAGCAGAGGAGGCAGCAATCAGCCCCAGCATTTT	CATSRGGSNQPQHF
TRBV6-5	.	16	.	TRBJ2-3	TGTGCCAGCAGTTACGAGCGTCCGTATAGCACAGATACGCAGTATTTT	CASSYERPYSTDTQYF
TRBV29-1	.	12	.	TRBJ1-1	TGCAGCGTTGAAGAACTTTTGACTGAAGCTTTCTTT	CSVEELLTEAFF
TRBV7-2	.	15	once	TRBJ1-2	TGTGCCAGCAGCTTCGCAATCGCCTCCTTCTATGGCTACACCTTC	CASSFAIASFYGYTF
TRBV10-3	TRBD1	18	.	TRBJ2-7	TGTGCCATCAGTGGGGTGGCGATTGGGACAGGGGTAGCCTACGAGCAGTACTTC	CAISGVAIGTGVAYEQYF
TRBV12-3/TRBV12-4	.	14	.	TRBJ2-1	TGTGCCAGCAGTAGAGAGAGCTCCTACAATGAGCAGTTCTTC	CASSRESSYNEQFF
TRBV13	.	15	.	TRBJ2-5	TGTGCCAGCAGCTTAGAAAACAGGGCTGCAGAGACCCAGTACTTC	CASSLENRAAETQYF
TRBV11-2	.	16	.	TRBJ2-5	TGTGCCAGCAGCTTAAGTGGGACGGGGCGACAAGAGACCCAGTACTTC	CASSLSGTGRQETQYF
TRBV5-1	TRBD1	14	few	TRBJ2-3	TGCGCCAGCAGCGCGGACAGGAACACAGATACGCAGTATTTT	CASSADRNTDTQYF
TRBV7-2	.	16	many	TRBJ1-1	TGTGCCAGCAGCTTAGAACCCTTTGACGGGAACACTGAAGCTTTCTTT	CASSLEPFDGNTEAFF
TRBV12-3/TRBV12-4	TRBD2	17	few	TRBJ2-5	TGTGCCAGCAGCCATAGCGCTATAGCGGGGGCCGGGGAGACCCAGTACTTC	CASSHSAIAGAGETQYF
TRBV5-1	.	15	.	TRBJ1-4	TGCGCCAGCAGCCCAGGACCCGTAGAAGATGAAAAACTGTTTTTT	CASSPGPVEDEKLFF
TRBV5-1	.	18	few	TRBJ2-5	TGCGCCAGCGGAGGTGAGCGGCGAAGACCACAACCTCAAGAGACCCAGTACTTC	CASGGERRRPQPQETQYF
TRBV6-2/TRBV6-3	.	17	many	TRBJ2-4	TGTGCCAGCACCCGAACAGGGCCAGACCCAGCCAAAAACATTCAGTACTTC	CASTRTGPDPAKNIQYF
TRBV5-1	.	14	few	TRBJ1-1	TGCGCCAGCAGCTTGGGAGACGAGAACACTGAAGCTTTCTTT	CASSLGDENTEAFF
TRBV4-3	.	14	once	TRBJ2-7	TGCGCCAGCAGCCAAGATTCGGGCACCTACGAGCAGTACTTC	CASSQDSGTYEQYF
TRBV20-1	.	12	few	TRBJ1-2	TGCAGTGCGGGGCCGCATCCCTATGGCTACACCTTC	CSAGPHPYGYTF
TRBV6-2/TRBV6-3	TRBD1	16	few	TRBJ1-2	TGTGCCAGCAGTTCCCTGAGGACAGGGGGCGTCTTGGGCTACACCTTC	CASSSLRTGGVLGYTF
TRBV12-3/TRBV12-4	TRBD1	13	few	TRBJ1-4	TGTGCCAGCAGACAGGGGGCGTGGGAAAAACTGTTTTTT	CASRQGAWEKLFF
TRBV28	.	14	.	TRBJ2-7	TGTGCCAGCACTATTGCATATGGGACCTACGAGCAGTACTTC	CASTIAYGTYEQYF
TRBV5-1	.	15	.	TRBJ2-2	TGCGCCAGCAGCGGGCAGGGCAGAGGCACCGGGGAGCTGTTTTTT	CASSGQGRGTGELFF
TRBV2	TRBD2	14	few	TRBJ2-1	TGTGCCGCCAGCAGGACTAGCGGGAGTAGTGAGCAGTTCTTC	CAASRTSGSSEQFF
TRBV4-1	TRBD1	18	few	TRBJ2-3	TGCGCCAGCAGCCAAATCGTAAGGGGGCCGAAAAGCACAGATACGCAGTATTTT	CASSQIVRGPKSTDTQYF
TRBV5-1	.	12	few	TRBJ2-2	TGCGCCAGCCGAGAGGGGACCGGGGAGCTGTTTTTT	CASREGTGELFF
TRBV7-6	.	17	.	TRBJ2-7	TGTGCCAGCAGCCCAACCCTTGACACACCCAGCTCCTACGAGCAGTACTTC	CASSPTLDTPSSYEQYF
TRBV9	.	15	few	TRBJ1-5	TGTGCCAGCAGCGTAGGGGGGGGAGTCAATCAGCCCCAGCATTTT	CASSVGGGVNQPQHF
TRBV20-1	.	13	.	TRBJ1-1	TGCAGTGCTAGCCGGGGGGTCGCCGTAGAAGCTTTCTTT	CSASRGVAVEAFF
TRBV4-2	.	15	.	TRBJ1-1	TGTGCCAGCAGCCAAGACGTCGGACTGAACACTGAAGCTTTCTTT	CASSQDVGLNTEAFF
TRBV20-1	.	15	few	TRBJ2-7	TGCAGTGCCCCAACCGGGACGGGGATTAATTACGAGCAGTACTTC	CSAPTGTGINYEQYF
TRBV7-6	.	14	few	TRBJ2-3	TGTGCCAGCAGCCCCCTGCCCCCGAGAGGGACGCAGTATTTT	CASSPLPPRGTQYF
TRBV5-1	.	15	few	TRBJ1-4	TGCGCCAGCAGCTTACGGGATCCCTCCGGGGAAAAACTGTTTTTT	CASSLRDPSGEKLFF
TRBV24-1	TRBD2	19	.	TRBJ2-1	TGTGCCACCAGTGACCCTCCATACAAAGTAGCGGGGGGAAGGAATGAGCAGTTCTTC	CATSDPPYKVAGGRNEQFF
TRBV7-9	TRBD1	15	few	TRBJ2-1	TGTGCCAGCAGCACCCGGGACAGGGGACTCAATGAGCAGTTCTTC	CASSTRDRGLNEQFF
TRBV25-1	.	19	.	TRBJ2-6	TGTGCCAGCAGTGCCGTATGGGGCCACAGATTTTTTGGGGCCAACGTCCTGACTTTC	CASSAVWGHRFFGANVLTF
TRBV2	.	13	few	TRBJ2-3	TGTGCCGGGGGGGACAGACTCACAGATACGCAGTATTTT	CAGGDRLTDTQYF
TRBV25-1	.	16	.	TRBJ2-2	TGTGCCAGCAGTGAATCGACAAGGGGAGGGGGAGGGGAGCTGTTTTTT	CASSESTRGGGGELFF
TRBV20-1	TRBD2	14	.	TRBJ2-3	TGCAGTGCCCGAGCGGGGGGGCCCTCAGATACGCAGTATTTT	CSARAGGPSDTQYF
TRBV6-2/TRBV6-3	.	13	.	TRBJ2-7	TGTGCCAGCAGTCTAGGACGTTTCTACGAGCAGTACTTC	CASSLGRFYEQYF